Presented here are 20 T cell receptor beta chains from one specimen sequenced in a study of cytomegalovirus exposure and HLA in healthy donors. Vbeta (60) and Jbeta (13) primers were used in the PCR. Libraries were prepared by immunoSEQ multiplex PCR; TCRdb keeps only in-frame clonotypes and omits some of them. The table lists 130,000 to 150,000 clones, with 0.96% in the top ten. Sequencing was done on a sample of PBMCs. Source of these receptors: a male donor in good health and CMV-seronegative.

Of note for this clone: The same CDR3 can be traced to other DNA sequences in this sample. The rearrangement links TRBV14 to TRBJ1-2; D remains ambiguous. The germline gives CDR1 SGHDN, CDR2 FVKESK. The ends were cut back, 4 bases at V and 8 bases at J, with 14 bases in the middle. This CDR3 is built from 13 residues. The CDR3 loop is CASSPGGKGGYTF. CDR3 bases: TGTGCCAGCAGCCCAGGAGGAAAAGGGGGCTACACCTTC.

V gene TRBV2 combines with J gene TRBJ2-2; D not certain. Per germline, CDR1 SNHLY and CDR2 FYNNEI. The CDR3 contains 11 residues. V dropped 11 bases and J dropped 6 bases, with 10 bases sitting between them. The CDR3 sequence is CAGLQSGELFF. CDR3 nucleotides: TGTGCCGGATTACAGTCCGGGGAGCTGTTTTTT. Using reference TRBV2 and TRBJ2-2 for the parts outside the CDR3, the full variable domain is EPEVTQTPSHQVTQMGQEVILRCVPISNHLYFYWYRQILGQKVEFLVSFYNNEISEKSEIFDDQFSVERPDGSNFTLKIRSTKLEDSAMYFCAGLQSGELFFGEGSRLTVL.

This chain links TRBV9 with TRBJ2-7; D is unclear. V was trimmed by 4 bases and J by 0 bases, leaving 11 bases between them. The germline V gene has CDR1 SGDLS and CDR2 YYNGEE. This CDR3 comprises 14 residues. The CDR3 sequence is CASSFSGNSYEQYF. CDR3 coding DNA: TGTGCCAGCAGCTTTTCAGGAAACTCCTACGAGCAGTACTTC.

V gene TRBV25-1 combines with J gene TRBJ2-5; 8 positions agree with TRBD1. This CDR3 has 16 residues. J lost 5 bases, V lost 4 bases, and 12 bases had no gene match. Germline CDR1 is MGHDK and CDR2 is SYGVNS. The CDR3: CASSVFNTGTGETQYF. The CDR3, as DNA: TGTGCCAGCAGTGTCTTCAATACCGGGACAGGCGAGACCCAGTACTTC.

This chain connects TRBV6-6 to TRBJ1-5, with D possibly being TRBD1 (5 bases). Germline CDR1 MNHNY, CDR2 SVGAGI (reference sequence). With 6 bases removed from V and 3 bases from J, the gap between germline ends came to 15 bases. The CDR3 has 15 amino acids. The CDR3 reads CASRLQDRNNQPQHF. CDR3 nucleotide sequence: TGTGCCAGCAGATTACAAGACAGAAACAATCAGCCCCAGCATTTT.

This sequence joins TRBV6-5 and TRBJ1-1, with a possible D match to TRBD1 (5 bases). CDR1 is MNHEY, CDR2 SVGAGI, per germline. Trimming took off 6 bases at V and 3 bases at J, with 14 bases between the two ends. The CDR3 is made up of 14 amino acids. The CDR3 loop reads CASREEGMDTEAFF. In DNA, the CDR3 is TGTGCCAGCAGAGAGGAGGGGATGGACACTGAAGCTTTCTTT.

J is TRBJ2-1 and V is TRBV7-3; 15 positions agree with TRBD2. Germline CDR1 and CDR2: SGHTA and FQGTGA. The CDR3 spans 16 residues. The J segment lost 4 bases and the V segment lost 5 bases, leaving 3 bases of the junction unmatched. The CDR3, as DNA: TGTGCCAGCAGCGTTGGACTAGCGGGGGGGTACAATGAGCAGTTCTTC. Translating it yields CASSVGLAGGYNEQFF.

This chain links TRBV5-1 with TRBJ1-2; no reliable D call. The germline gives CDR1 SGHRS, CDR2 YFSETQ. The CDR3 is made up of 16 amino acids. V lost 0 bases to trimming and J lost 5 bases, with 17 bases between them. DNA for the CDR3: TGCGCCAGCAGCTTGGGAATCGGCGGCGCGGAGTATGGCTACACCTTC. Its translation is CASSLGIGGAEYGYTF.

This CDR3 is CAISTMQGRDGYTF. CDR3 bases: TGTGCCATCAGTACAATGCAGGGCAGGGATGGCTACACCTTC. The chain uses TRBV10-3 and TRBJ1-2; perhaps TRBD1 as D (5 bases). Trimming took off 5 bases at V and 6 bases at J, with 16 bases between the two ends. This CDR3 has 14 residues. Germline V CDR1 and CDR2: ENHRY, SYGVKD.

The chain combines TRBV12-5 with TRBJ1-3; no clear D gene. This CDR3 spans 16 amino acids. Trimming left V 4 bases short and J 4 bases short, with 17 bases between. Germline V CDR1 and CDR2: LGHNT, FRNRAP. Written as DNA, the CDR3 is TGTGCTAGTGGTTCGGGAGGGCAAGAGGCGGGAAACACCATATATTTT. The encoded protein is CASGSGGQEAGNTIYF.

The chain couples TRBV5-5 to TRBJ2-1, with 7 bases that match TRBD1. The germline gives CDR1 SGHKS, CDR2 YYEKEE (reference sequence). This CDR3 has 13 amino acids. Trimming cost V 0 bases and J 13 bases; bases outside gene matches: 7. The CDR3 loop is CASSLEGAINQFF. The DNA for the CDR3 is TGTGCCAGCAGCTTGGAGGGGGCGATAAACCAGTTCTTC. The whole variable domain, remainder taken from reference TRBV5-5 and TRBJ2-1, is DAGVTQSPTHLIKTRGQQVTLRCSPISGHKSVSWYQQVLGQGPQFIFQYYEKEERGRGNFPDRFSARQFPNYSSELNVNALLLGDSALYLCASSLEGAINQFFGPGTRLTVL.

The chain combines TRBV7-3 with TRBJ1-1, with 7 bases that match TRBD1. Germline V CDR1 and CDR2: SGHTA, FQGTGA. The CDR3 runs to 14 residues. V lost 3 bases, J lost 4 bases, and 5 bases stayed unmatched. CDR3 sequence: CASSFDRAGTEAFF. The CDR3 nucleotides are TGTGCCAGCAGCTTCGACAGGGCGGGCACTGAAGCTTTCTTT.

V gene TRBV11-2 combines with J gene TRBJ2-3; D uncertain. V was pared by 1 base and J by 1 base, with 9 bases between. Germline-derived CDR1 and CDR2 are SGHAT and FQNNGV. The CDR3 sequence is 15 residues long. CDR3 sequence reads: CASSLGRSGTDTQYF. CDR3 DNA sequence: TGTGCCAGCAGCTTAGGCAGATCCGGCACAGATACGCAGTATTTT.

Regarding this clone: Other DNA variants within this sample encode the same CDR3. V gene TRBV18 combines with J gene TRBJ1-5, with D possibly being TRBD1 (5 bases). Trimming removed 3 bases at V and 3 bases at J, with 12 bases between. Germline lookup yields CDR1 KGHSH and CDR2 LQKENI. This CDR3 has 15 residues. The CDR3 bases are TGTGCCAGCTCACCCGGACAAGTACCCAATCAGCCCCAGCATTTT. Its translation: CASSPGQVPNQPQHF.

The chain links TRBV6-1 to TRBJ2-6; the D gene is possibly TRBD2 (6 bases). The germline V gene has CDR1 MNHNS and CDR2 SASEGT. V lost 1 base and J 2 bases, leaving 6 bases between the germline ends. CDR3 length equals 15 residues. The CDR3: CASSEGGAGANVLTF. In nucleotides, the CDR3 is TGTGCCAGCAGTGAAGGGGGGGCTGGGGCCAACGTCCTGACTTTC.

In DNA, the CDR3 is TGTGCCAGCCATAAGGCGGGGGGATACTCGGAGACCCAGTACTTC. This codes for CASHKAGGYSETQYF. This chain uses TRBV2 with TRBJ2-5, with 8 bases fitting TRBD2. Per germline, CDR1 SNHLY and CDR2 FYNNEI. J was trimmed by 5 bases and V by 8 bases; bases with no gene match: 13. The CDR3 sequence is 15 residues long.

This sequence joins TRBV7-9 and TRBJ2-7, with a weak D call TRBD2 (5 bases). This CDR3 has 12 amino acids. Deletions cut 3 bases from V and 12 bases from J, with 15 bases between. Germline values: CDR1 SEHNR, CDR2 FQNEAQ (reference sequence). The CDR3 DNA reads TGTGCCAGCAGCTTGCCAGGACTGCTGGCGTACTTC. It yields the protein CASSLPGLLAYF.

With regard to this clone: Additional DNA sequences in this sample encode the identical CDR3. This chain uses TRBV18 with TRBJ2-5, with D perhaps matching TRBD1 (8 bases). Trimming stripped 5 bases from V and 5 bases from J, with 12 bases between. CDR3 size: 13 residues. CDR1 and CDR2 from the germline V gene are KGHSH and LQKENI. The CDR3 DNA follows: TGTGCCAGCTCAGGACAGGGAGGGGAGACCCAGTACTTC. Protein sequence: CASSGQGGETQYF.

Note on this clone: One end of the junction is discordant with germline, which a read error may explain. V and J are TRBV18 and TRBJ2-5, with 12 bases aligning to TRBD2. The CDR3 has 16 residues. Per the germline V gene, CDR1 is KGHSH and CDR2 is LQKENI. The CDR3 reads CASSPLAGGVRETQYF. DNA of the CDR3: TGTGCCAGCTCCCCACTAGCGGGGGGAGTCCGCGAGACCCAGTACTTC.

This chain connects TRBV7-9 to TRBJ2-7, with D possibly matching TRBD2 (6 bases). Germline V CDR1 and CDR2: SEHNR, FQNEAQ (reference sequence). Trimming cost V 1 base and J 5 bases, with 12 bases left between them. CDR3 length equals 14 residues. CDR3 sequence reads: CASSLVGLPDEQYF. In DNA, the CDR3 is TGTGCCAGCAGCTTAGTCGGACTACCTGACGAGCAGTACTTC.